The 17 T cell receptor beta chains listed next were all sequenced from one sample in a study of T cell responses to AZD1222 COVID-19 vaccine. Sequencing used immunoSEQ multiplex PCR; TCRdb keeps in-frame clones, though not all of them. The sample lists over 100,000 clones; roughly 90% were seen once. Sequenced here: peripheral blood, sampled on day 0 of AZD1222 vaccination. These TCRs come from an adult in good health.

The rearrangement joins TRBV19 to TRBJ1-2; D gene unclear. The CDR3 is made up of 15 amino acids. CDR1 and CDR2 from the germline V gene are LNHDA and SQIVND (reference sequence). The V and J ends lost 5 bases and 6 bases respectively, with 19 bases between them. The CDR3 sequence is CASSSPFSRLNGYTF. CDR3 DNA: TGTGCCAGTAGTTCCCCGTTCTCGCGACTTAATGGCTACACCTTC.

This clone was recorded many times. The rearrangement joins TRBV5-1 to TRBJ2-3; 11 nucleotides match TRBD2. V trimming: 5 bases; J trimming: 4 bases; junction bases outside the gene matches: 12. Germline V gene sequence: CDR1 SGHRS, CDR2 YFSETQ. This CDR3 region has 17 residues. The CDR3 is CASRPTLAGGGSDTQYF. CDR3 nucleotides: TGCGCCAGCAGACCTACCCTAGCGGGGGGTGGGTCAGATACGCAGTATTTT.

The gene calls are TRBV2 and TRBJ2-3; no clear D. Germline V gene lookup returns CDR1 SNHLY and CDR2 FYNNEI. The CDR3 totals 13 residues. Trimming pared 4 bases from V and 6 bases from J, leaving 11 bases between. Here the CDR3 reads CASSVAGWDTQYF. The CDR3, as DNA: TGTGCCAGCAGTGTCGCCGGGTGGGATACGCAGTATTTT.

This clone was counted only a few times. The rearrangement uses TRBV2 and TRBJ1-4, with 8 nucleotides matching TRBD1. Germline V gene lookup returns CDR1 SNHLY and CDR2 FYNNEI. The CDR3 runs to 16 residues. V lost 6 bases to trimming and J lost 8 bases; unmatched junction nucleotides: 14. The CDR3 DNA reads TGTGCCAGCAGAGATAATCCAGGGGGCGCTGGGGAAAAACTGTTTTTT. Protein product: CASRDNPGGAGEKLFF.

This clone turned up a few times. The chain combines TRBV5-8 with TRBJ2-3; 9 bases agree with TRBD2. The length of the CDR3 is 18 residues. V lost 0 bases to trimming and J lost 0 bases; unmatched junction nucleotides: 8. CDR1 is SGHTS and CDR2 is YDEGEE in the germline V gene. CDR3 nucleotide sequence: TGTGCCAGCAGCTTGGAAGCGGGGGGCCCCCTTAGCACAGATACGCAGTATTTT. It is translated as CASSLEAGGPLSTDTQYF.

This chain links TRBV3-1 (or the pseudogene TRBV3-2) with TRBJ2-3; D gene ambiguous. The V end was cut by 8 bases, the J end by 3 bases, with 6 bases between. CDR1 LGHDT and CDR2 YNNKEL come from the germline V gene (reference sequence). The CDR3 consists of 11 residues. This CDR3 is CASGETDTQYF. CDR3 DNA sequence: TGTGCCAGCGGAGAAACAGATACGCAGTATTTT.

CDR3 protein: CAISEGLESKAFF. In DNA form, the CDR3 reads TGTGCCATCAGTGAAGGACTAGAAAGCAAAGCTTTCTTT. V usage is TRBV10-3 and J usage is TRBJ1-1; D gene uncertain. This CDR3 is built from 13 residues. Trimming shortened V by 3 bases and J by 9 bases, and 14 bases separated the two germline ends. CDR1 and CDR2 from the germline V gene are ENHRY and SYGVKD.

This chain joins TRBV2 and TRBJ2-1; 9 positions match TRBD1. Germline loops: CDR1 SNHLY, CDR2 FYNNEI. The CDR3 has 14 amino acids. V lost 4 bases and J lost 8; bases outside the gene matches: 6. In DNA form, the CDR3 reads TGTGCCAGCAGTGTAGGGACAGGGAGCGATGAGCAGTTCTTC. Translation: CASSVGTGSDEQFF.

The rearrangement uses TRBV9 and TRBJ1-1, with 9 bases lining up with TRBD1. Germline-derived CDR1 and CDR2 are SGDLS and YYNGEE. With V trimmed by 3 bases and J by 4 bases, 4 bases remained unmatched. The CDR3 runs to 14 residues. For the CDR3, the DNA is TGTGCCAGCAGCGGAGGGGACAGGGTCACTGAAGCTTTCTTT. It yields the protein CASSGGDRVTEAFF.

This chain links TRBV9 with TRBJ2-5; 8 nucleotides agree with TRBD2. The length of the CDR3 is 15 residues. Germline values: CDR1 SGDLS, CDR2 YYNGEE. The V segment lost 0 bases and the J segment 3 bases; nucleotides outside the gene matches: 4. The CDR3 DNA is TGTGCCAGCAGCGTAGGGACTAGCATTAAAGAGACCCAGTACTTC. Translation: CASSVGTSIKETQYF.

The V and J genes are TRBV5-4 and TRBJ2-5; D possibly corresponds to TRBD2 (6 bases). This CDR3 comprises 13 residues. Trimming stripped 3 bases from V and 4 bases from J, with 10 bases between. Germline lookup yields CDR1 SGHNT and CDR2 YYREEE (reference sequence). The CDR3 sequence: CASSSRLVETQYF. The CDR3 DNA follows: TGTGCCAGCAGCTCAAGACTAGTAGAGACCCAGTACTTC.

This chain uses TRBV15 with TRBJ1-1; a weak D match, TRBD1 (5 bases). This CDR3 contains 19 residues. Trimming took 0 bases from V and 0 from J, leaving 20 bases between them. Germline CDR1 is LNHNV and CDR2 is YYDKDF (reference sequence). CDR3: CATSRDRAGLGAMNTEAFF. DNA of the CDR3: TGTGCCACCAGCAGAGATAGGGCAGGGCTCGGGGCCATGAACACTGAAGCTTTCTTT.

The CDR3 DNA sequence: TGTGCCAGCAGCCTGGACAGCAGCTCCTACAATGAGCAGTTCTTC. This translates into CASSLDSSSYNEQFF. V and J are TRBV5-8 and TRBJ2-1; D is perhaps TRBD1 (6 bases). This CDR3 spans 15 amino acids. Germline CDR1 is SGHTS and CDR2 is YDEGEE. Trimming took 4 bases from V and 0 from J, leaving 11 bases between them. Drawing the rest from reference TRBV5-8 and TRBJ2-1, the complete variable domain is EAGVTQSPTHLIKTRGQQATLRCSPISGHTSVYWYQQALGLGLQFLLWYDEGEERNRGNFPPRFSGRQFPNYSSELNVNALELEDSALYLCASSLDSSSYNEQFFGPGTRLTVL.

V usage is TRBV7-3 and J usage is TRBJ2-5; the match to TRBD2 covers 9 bases. V was pared by 5 bases and J by 13 bases, with 14 bases of the junction left unmatched. The CDR3 spans 14 residues. CDR1 and CDR2 from the germline V gene are SGHTA and FQGTGA. Here the CDR3 reads CASSTGIAGGRTYF. In DNA form, the CDR3 reads TGTGCCAGCAGCACCGGTATTGCGGGGGGGCGTACGTACTTC.

Of note for this clone: The junction departs from the called germline gene at one end, perhaps through a read error. The chain couples TRBV12-3 or TRBV12-4 to TRBJ1-5; D uncertain. This CDR3 has 12 residues. This CDR3 reads CASTLPGQPQHF. CDR3 DNA: TGTGCCAGCACTTTACCCGGGCAGCCCCAGCATTTT.

The chain is built from TRBV6-6 and TRBJ1-1; perhaps TRBD1 as D (6 bases). This CDR3 comprises 12 residues. The V gene lost 4 bases and the J gene lost 7 bases, with 10 bases spanning the gap. CDR1 is MNHNY, CDR2 SVGAGI, per germline (reference sequence). CDR3 DNA sequence: TGTGCCAGCAGTTTCACGGACAGTGAAGCTTTCTTT. As protein: CASSFTDSEAFF.

The chain uses TRBV6-2 or TRBV6-3 and TRBJ1-1, with D maybe TRBD1 (5 bases). This CDR3 has 13 amino acids. V gave up 5 bases and J gave up 6 bases, with 13 bases separating them. CDR1 is MNHEY, CDR2 SVGEGT, per germline. CDR3 nucleotides: TGTGCCAGCAGTACCACGACAGTGGCTGAAGCTTTCTTT. It codes for CASSTTTVAEAFF.